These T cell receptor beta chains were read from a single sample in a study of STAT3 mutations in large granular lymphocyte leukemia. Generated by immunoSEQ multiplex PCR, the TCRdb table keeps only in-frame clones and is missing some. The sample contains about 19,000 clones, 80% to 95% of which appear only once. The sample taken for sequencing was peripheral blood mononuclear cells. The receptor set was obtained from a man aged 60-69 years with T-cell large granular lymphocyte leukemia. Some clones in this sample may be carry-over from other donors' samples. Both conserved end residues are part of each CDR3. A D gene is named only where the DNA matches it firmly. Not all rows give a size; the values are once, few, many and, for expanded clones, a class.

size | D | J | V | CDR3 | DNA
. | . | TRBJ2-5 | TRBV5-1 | CASSGEETQYF | TGCGCCAGCTCTGGGGAAGAGACCCAGTACTTC
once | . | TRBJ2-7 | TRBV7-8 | CASSFWQGSRVYEQYF | TGTGCCAGCAGCTTCTGGCAGGGTAGCCGGGTCTACGAGCAGTACTTC
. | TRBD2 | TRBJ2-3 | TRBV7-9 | CASSPPGAGGDTQYF | TGTGCCAGCAGCCCCCCGGGGGCGGGAGGAGATACGCAGTATTTT
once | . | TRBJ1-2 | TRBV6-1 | CASSELVGNYGYTF | TGTGCCAGCAGTGAATTGGTGGGGAACTATGGCTACACCTTC
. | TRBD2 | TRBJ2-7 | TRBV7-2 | CASSLGGRISYEQYF | TGTGCCAGCAGCTTAGGCGGGAGGATATCCTACGAGCAGTACTTC
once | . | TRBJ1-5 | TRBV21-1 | CASSTQPPGQGLNQPQHF | TGTGCCAGCAGCACCCAACCGCCGGGACAGGGCCTCAATCAGCCCCAGCATTTT
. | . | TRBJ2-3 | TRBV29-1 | CSVEKGGTDTQYF | TGCAGCGTTGAAAAAGGGGGGACAGATACGCAGTATTTT
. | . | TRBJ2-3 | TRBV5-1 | CASSRGGTDTQYF | TGCGCCAGCAGCAGGGGAGGCACAGATACGCAGTATTTT
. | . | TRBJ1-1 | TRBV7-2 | CASSLASGGLYTEAFF | TGTGCCAGCAGCTTAGCCTCAGGAGGGCTTTACACTGAAGCTTTCTTT
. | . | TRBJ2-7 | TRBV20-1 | CSARVYEQYF | TGCAGTGCTAGAGTCTACGAGCAGTACTTC
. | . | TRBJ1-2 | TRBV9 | CASSVVAGGDYGYTF | TGTGCCAGCAGCGTAGTCGCAGGAGGGGACTATGGCTACACCTTC
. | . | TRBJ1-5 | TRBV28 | CASSGRRGANQPQHF | TGTGCCAGTTCCGGGAGACGAGGCGCCAATCAGCCCCAGCATTTT
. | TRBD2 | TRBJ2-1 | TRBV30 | CAWGLAGAEQFF | TGTGCCTGGGGACTAGCGGGAGCTGAGCAGTTCTTC
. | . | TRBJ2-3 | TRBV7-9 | CASSLVLGSTDTQYF | TGTGCCAGCAGCTTAGTTCTGGGGAGCACAGATACGCAGTATTTT
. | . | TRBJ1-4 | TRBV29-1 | CSVIKGQEEKLFF | TGCAGCGTTATAAAGGGTCAAGAAGAAAAACTGTTTTTT
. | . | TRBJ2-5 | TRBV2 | CASRTQDGVQETQYF | TGTGCCAGCAGGACCCAGGACGGCGTCCAAGAGACCCAGTACTTC
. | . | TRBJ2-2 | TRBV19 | CASGSGTSHPGELFF | TGTGCCAGTGGTTCGGGGACATCACACCCCGGGGAGCTGTTTTTT
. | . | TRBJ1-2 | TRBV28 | CASSFGQGHYGYTF | TGTGCCAGCAGTTTCGGGCAGGGCCACTATGGCTACACCTTC
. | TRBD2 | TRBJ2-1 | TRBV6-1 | CASSLLAGGYNEQFF | TGTGCCAGCAGTTTGCTAGCGGGAGGGTACAATGAGCAGTTCTTC
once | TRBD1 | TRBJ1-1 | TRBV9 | CASSVGTGAPEAFF | TGTGCCAGCAGCGTAGGGACAGGGGCCCCTGAAGCTTTCTTT
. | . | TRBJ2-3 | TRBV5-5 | CASSLGVSTDTQYF | TGTGCCAGCAGCTTGGGGGTGAGCACAGATACGCAGTATTTT
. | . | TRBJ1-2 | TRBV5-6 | CASSFGPPGGYTF | TGTGCCAGCAGCTTCGGGCCACCTGGGGGCTACACCTTC
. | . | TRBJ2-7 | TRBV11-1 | CASSPGGAGEVYEQYF | TGTGCCAGCAGCCCAGGGGGGGCAGGAGAAGTCTACGAGCAGTACTTC
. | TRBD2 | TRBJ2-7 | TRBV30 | CAWSPLAGAPYEQYF | TGTGCCTGGAGTCCTCTAGCGGGAGCCCCCTACGAGCAGTACTTC
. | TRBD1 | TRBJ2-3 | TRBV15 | CATSRDGQGTNTQYF | TGTGCCACCAGCAGAGACGGACAGGGGACCAATACGCAGTATTTT
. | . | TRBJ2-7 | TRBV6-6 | CASSPRGGTYEQYF | TGTGCCAGCAGCCCCAGGGGGGGGACCTACGAGCAGTACTTC
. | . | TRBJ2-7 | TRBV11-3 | CASANEVGYEQYF | TGTGCCAGCGCTAATGAGGTGGGGTACGAGCAGTACTTC
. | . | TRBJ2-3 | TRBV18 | CASSPSSTVNTQYF | TGTGCCAGCTCACCTAGCTCCACCGTTAATACGCAGTATTTT